Below are 3 T cell receptor beta chains sequenced from a single sample in a study of T cells after yellow fever vaccination. TCRdb recomputed calls from the 5' RACE reads with MiXCR, one row per CDR3 protein. Of around 310,000 distinct CDR3 sequences in the sample, around 3.6% were seen once. The material was PBMCs, obtained on the day of the yellow fever booster vaccination. Receptors were obtained from a man younger than 30 who received the YFV17D yellow fever vaccine.

This clonotype was detected only a few times. This chain connects TRBV5-5 to TRBJ2-7, with D unresolved. Trimming took off 3 bases at V and 4 bases at J, with 11 bases between the two ends. Germline V gives CDR1 SGHKS, CDR2 YYEKEE (reference sequence). The CDR3 totals 13 residues. CDR3 bases: TGTGCCAGCAGCTCCCTCAGAGATTACGAGCAGTACTTC. Protein: CASSSLRDYEQYF.

This clonotype was seen ten or more times. V gene TRBV7-9 combines with J gene TRBJ2-1, with TRBD1 matching over 9 bases. Germline V gives CDR1 SEHNR, CDR2 FQNEAQ (reference sequence). The CDR3 runs to 15 residues. The J segment lost 6 bases and the V segment lost 2 bases, leaving 5 bases of the junction unmatched. In DNA, the CDR3 is TGTGCCAGCAGCTTAACGGGACAGGGTTTCAATGAGCAGTTCTTC. Its protein product is CASSLTGQGFNEQFF. The entire variable domain, with the rest obtained from reference TRBV7-9 and TRBJ2-1, is as follows: DTGVSQNPRHKITKRGQNVTFRCDPISEHNRLYWYRQTLGQGPEFLTYFQNEAQLEKSRLLSDRFSAERPKGSFSTLEIQRTEQGDSAMYLCASSLTGQGFNEQFFGPGTRLTVL.

This clonotype was picked up many times. This chain uses TRBV6-5 with TRBJ1-1, with D possibly TRBD1 on 5 matching bases. The CDR3 consists of 14 residues. Germline loops: CDR1 MNHEY, CDR2 SVGAGI. Trimming removed 2 bases from V and 3 bases from J, with 10 bases in between. The CDR3 here is CASSYIRGDTEAFF. CDR3 sequence (DNA): TGTGCCAGCAGTTACATAAGGGGTGACACTGAAGCTTTCTTT.